Each of the 30 T cell receptor beta chains below was sequenced from the same sample in a study of cytomegalovirus exposure and HLA in healthy donors. PCR primers comprised 60 Vbeta and 13 Jbeta primers. Assay used: immunoSEQ multiplex PCR; TCRdb lists only in-frame clones, some missing. The sample holds about 160,000 clones, over 75% seen once. The sample was PBMCs. Receptors originate from a woman aged 18 to 35 in good health and CMV-seronegative.

The CDR3 protein is CASSWGGGRDTQYF. The CDR3 DNA follows: TGTGCCAGCAGCTGGGGCGGGGGCAGGGATACGCAGTATTTT. The genes are TRBV2 and TRBJ2-3; the D gene is possibly TRBD2 (7 bases). The CDR3 extends over 14 amino acids. Germline V gene sequence: CDR1 SNHLY, CDR2 FYNNEI. Trimming took 6 bases from V and 6 from J, leaving 16 bases between them.

CDR3 sequence: CAISDKAGVSYEQYF. The CDR3 DNA is TGTGCCATCAGTGATAAAGCGGGGGTCTCCTACGAGCAGTACTTC. This sequence joins TRBV10-3 and TRBJ2-7, with TRBD2 matching 8 bases. CDR1 ENHRY and CDR2 SYGVKD come from the germline V gene. The CDR3 is made up of 15 amino acids. The V gene end was trimmed by 3 bases and the J gene end by 0 bases; junction bases not matched to a gene: 4.

The rearrangement links TRBV2 to TRBJ1-1, with a possible D match to TRBD1 (6 bases). CDR3 size: 14 residues. Germline V gene data show CDR1 as SNHLY and CDR2 as FYNNEI. Between the trimmed V and J ends, which lost 6 bases and 5 bases, there was a span of 16 bases. CDR3 DNA sequence: TGTGCCAGCAGCCTTACACAGGGTTATACTGAAGCTTTCTTT. Protein: CASSLTQGYTEAFF.

The rearrangement links TRBV5-1 to TRBJ2-7, with TRBD2 matching 15 bases. The trim removed 3 bases at V and 2 bases at J, leaving 6 bases unmatched. The CDR3 is made up of 17 amino acids. Per germline, CDR1 SGHRS and CDR2 YFSETQ. In DNA, the CDR3 is TGCGCCAGCAGCTGGGACGGACTAGCGGGGGGGCCCTACGAGCAGTACTTC. Translating it yields CASSWDGLAGGPYEQYF. The entire variable domain, with the rest obtained from reference TRBV5-1 and TRBJ2-7, is as follows: KAGVTQTPRYLIKTRGQQVTLSCSPISGHRSVSWYQQTPGQGLQFLFEYFSETQRNKGNFPGRFSGRQFSNSRSEMNVSTLELGDSALYLCASSWDGLAGGPYEQYFGPGTRLTVT.

CDR3 protein: CASSYGVSNQPQHF. The DNA of the CDR3 is TGTGCCAGCAGTTACGGAGTGAGCAATCAGCCCCAGCATTTT. The chain combines TRBV6-5 with TRBJ1-5; D gene unclear. Per germline, CDR1 MNHEY and CDR2 SVGAGI. Trimming stripped 2 bases from V and 1 base from J, with 6 bases between. The CDR3 contains 14 residues.

In this sample, this clone turned up once. Other nucleotide sequences from this sample produce the same CDR3. This chain uses TRBV5-5 with TRBJ2-7, with 7 bases that match TRBD1. The CDR3 is 14 residues long. The junction had 4 bases not matched to a gene; V was cut back by 2 bases and J by 2 bases. Germline values: CDR1 SGHKS, CDR2 YYEKEE (reference sequence). The CDR3 sequence: CASSFAGGTYEQYF. CDR3 sequence (DNA): TGTGCCAGCAGCTTTGCAGGGGGAACCTACGAGCAGTACTTC.

This clone was seen only once. This sequence joins TRBV5-5 and TRBJ2-7; a weak D match, TRBD1 (5 bases). Trimming stripped 1 base from V and 5 bases from J, with 10 bases between. Germline V gene lookup returns CDR1 SGHKS and CDR2 YYEKEE (reference sequence). The CDR3 is 13 residues long. Written as DNA, the CDR3 is TGTGCCAGCAGCTTGCGCCAGGGCGACGAGCAGTACTTC. Protein: CASSLRQGDEQYF. Based on the CDR3 plus reference TRBV5-5 and TRBJ2-7, the full variable domain is DAGVTQSPTHLIKTRGQQVTLRCSPISGHKSVSWYQQVLGQGPQFIFQYYEKEERGRGNFPDRFSARQFPNYSSELNVNALLLGDSALYLCASSLRQGDEQYFGPGTRLTVT.

This clone was seen only a few times. CDR3 in DNA: TGTGCTAGTGGTTTGGGACTAGCGGGGGGAAAAGATACGCAGTATTTT. This codes for CASGLGLAGGKDTQYF. The chain is built from TRBV12-5 and TRBJ2-3, with 13 bases aligning to TRBD2. Looked up from germline, CDR1 is LGHNT and CDR2 is FRNRAP. Trimming at V came to 1 base and at J to 5 bases, leaving 3 bases not matched to a gene. The CDR3 extends over 16 amino acids. The variable domain in full, completed from reference TRBV12-5 and TRBJ2-3, reads DARVTQTPRHKVTEMGQEVTMRCQPILGHNTVFWYRQTMMQGLELLAYFRNRAPLDDSGMPKDRFSAEMPDATLATLKIQPSEPRDSAVYFCASGLGLAGGKDTQYFGPGTRLTVL.

The rearrangement uses TRBV5-6 and TRBJ2-5, with 8 bases lining up with TRBD1. Germline lookup yields CDR1 SGHDT and CDR2 YYEEEE. This CDR3 comprises 14 residues. The V and J ends lost 0 bases and 5 bases, in that order; junction bases with no gene match: 3. The CDR3 coding sequence is TGTGCCAGCAGCTTGGACAGGGGGATGGAGACCCAGTACTTC. Residues: CASSLDRGMETQYF.

J is TRBJ1-2 and V is TRBV6-1; D is undetermined. This CDR3 has 13 amino acids. Germline lookup yields CDR1 MNHNS and CDR2 SASEGT. Trimming stripped 8 bases from V and 5 bases from J, with 15 bases between. This chain's CDR3 is CASSEDWVYGYTF. CDR3 sequence (DNA): TGTGCCAGCTCCGAGGACTGGGTTTATGGCTACACCTTC.

This clone was observed a handful of times. DNA for the CDR3: TGTGCCAGCAGCCCCACAGGGCTGCCTTATGAAAAACTGTTTTTT. Residues: CASSPTGLPYEKLFF. This rearrangement joins TRBV9 to TRBJ1-4; TRBD1 might be the D (6 bases). The germline gives CDR1 SGDLS, CDR2 YYNGEE. Trimming took off 4 bases at V and 6 bases at J, with 16 bases between the two ends. The CDR3 runs 15 residues. Looking up the rest from reference TRBV9 and TRBJ1-4 gives the full variable domain: DSGVTQTPKHLITATGQRVTLRCSPRSGDLSVYWYQQSLDQGLQFLIQYYNGEERAKGNILERFSAQQFPDLHSELNLSSLELGDSALYFCASSPTGLPYEKLFFGSGTQLSVL.

The CDR3 loop is CASSRTGEYNEQFF. The CDR3 DNA sequence: TGTGCCAGCAGCCGAACAGGGGAGTACAATGAGCAGTTCTTC. The chain has TRBV7-6 and TRBJ2-1; 7 bases are shared with TRBD1. The CDR3 spans 14 residues. Germline V gene sequence: CDR1 SGHVS, CDR2 FNYEAQ. The V segment lost 5 bases and the J segment 4 bases; nucleotides outside the gene matches: 5.

This chain connects TRBV7-3 to TRBJ2-3, with TRBD2 matching over 8 bases. J lost 1 base, V lost 2 bases, and 8 bases had no gene match. The CDR3 sequence is 17 residues long. Germline CDR1 reads SGHTA; CDR2 reads FQGTGA. CDR3 sequence reads: CASSLRISGTGTDTQYF. In DNA form, the CDR3 reads TGTGCCAGCAGCTTACGAATTAGCGGGACCGGCACAGATACGCAGTATTTT.

The V and J genes are TRBV28 and TRBJ2-1, with a possible D match to TRBD2 (6 bases). Germline CDR1 MDHEN, CDR2 SYDVKM. The CDR3 has 12 residues. V dropped 10 bases and J dropped 5 bases, with 12 bases sitting between them. This CDR3 is CATSRENNEQFF. CDR3 coding DNA: TGTGCCACTTCACGGGAGAACAATGAGCAGTTCTTC.

This clone was seen only a few times. The gene calls are TRBV6-1 and TRBJ1-1, with D perhaps matching TRBD1 (6 bases). The CDR3 is 13 residues long. Trimming removed 5 bases at V and 1 base at J, with 8 bases between. Germline CDR1 is MNHNS and CDR2 is SASEGT. CDR3 region: CASSKQGNTEAFF. CDR3 nucleotides: TGTGCCAGCAGTAAACAGGGGAACACTGAAGCTTTCTTT.

CDR3 region: CASSSDRVDTGELFF. CDR3 nucleotides: TGCGCCAGCAGCTCGGACAGGGTGGACACCGGGGAGCTGTTTTTT. This chain joins TRBV5-1 and TRBJ2-2, with TRBD1 matching over 8 bases. The trim removed 3 bases at V and 3 bases at J, leaving 4 bases unmatched. Germline lookup yields CDR1 SGHRS and CDR2 YFSETQ. The CDR3 spans 15 residues.

The chain carries TRBV2 and TRBJ1-2; D is ambiguous. The CDR3 has 13 residues. The germline gives CDR1 SNHLY, CDR2 FYNNEI. V lost 7 bases, J lost 4 bases, and 13 bases lay in between. The CDR3 coding sequence is TGTGCCAGCACCGGAGCGGCAACCTATGGCTACACCTTC. Its translation: CASTGAATYGYTF.

This clone was counted once. The rearrangement joins TRBV10-3 to TRBJ2-2; 12 bases are shared with TRBD2. V trimming: 4 bases; J trimming: 5 bases; junction bases outside the gene matches: 2. This CDR3 is 15 amino acids long. The germline gives CDR1 ENHRY, CDR2 SYGVKD. CDR3 region: CAISGLAGGTGELFF. The CDR3 nucleotides are TGTGCCATCAGTGGGCTAGCGGGAGGGACCGGGGAGCTGTTTTTT.

J is TRBJ2-5 and V is TRBV5-1; D unresolved. There are 15 residues in the CDR3. V lost 2 bases, J lost 3 bases, and 14 bases lay in between. Looked up from germline, CDR1 is SGHRS and CDR2 is YFSETQ. The CDR3 DNA follows: TGCGCCAGCAGCTTTGTTGGGTACAGAGAAGAGACCCAGTACTTC. This gives the protein CASSFVGYREETQYF.

J is TRBJ2-7 and V is TRBV7-9; tentative D call: TRBD1 (6 bases). Germline V gives CDR1 SEHNR, CDR2 FQNEAQ (reference sequence). The V end was cut by 7 bases, the J end by 3 bases, with 16 bases between. CDR3 length: 14 residues. CDR3 in DNA: TGTGCCAGCACCCAACGGGACAAAGACTACGAGCAGTACTTC. Residues: CASTQRDKDYEQYF. Supplemented by reference TRBV7-9 and TRBJ2-7, the full variable domain reads DTGVSQNPRHKITKRGQNVTFRCDPISEHNRLYWYRQTLGQGPEFLTYFQNEAQLEKSRLLSDRFSAERPKGSFSTLEIQRTEQGDSAMYLCASTQRDKDYEQYFGPGTRLTVT.

The chain combines TRBV12-5 with TRBJ2-7, with 11 bases fitting TRBD2. V lost 0 bases to trimming and J lost 2 bases; unmatched junction nucleotides: 9. Germline lookup yields CDR1 LGHNT and CDR2 FRNRAP. This CDR3 spans 18 amino acids. CDR3 amino acids: CASGLVGLAGGATYEQYF. DNA of the CDR3: TGTGCTAGTGGTTTGGTTGGATTAGCGGGGGGGGCAACCTACGAGCAGTACTTC.

The chain recombines TRBV27 with TRBJ1-1; no reliable D call. Trimming took off 2 bases at V and 1 base at J, with 11 bases between the two ends. CDR1 is MNHEY and CDR2 is SMNVEV in the germline V gene (reference sequence). CDR3 length: 15 amino acids. The CDR3 loop is CASSLAREANTEAFF. The CDR3 DNA sequence: TGTGCCAGCAGTTTAGCCCGGGAGGCGAACACTGAAGCTTTCTTT.

This rearrangement joins TRBV28 to TRBJ1-1; D uncertain. V lost 3 bases and J 5 bases, leaving 4 bases between the germline ends. This CDR3 is built from 11 residues. The germline CDR1 and CDR2 sequences are MDHEN and SYDVKM. The chain's CDR3 is CASSFRTEAFF. CDR3 in DNA: TGTGCCAGCAGTTTCCGGACTGAAGCTTTCTTT.

V and J are TRBV2 and TRBJ1-6; 8 nucleotides agree with TRBD1. Germline V gives CDR1 SNHLY, CDR2 FYNNEI. V lost 7 bases to trimming and J lost 9 bases; unmatched junction nucleotides: 8. CDR3 length equals 14 residues. CDR3 in DNA: TGTGCCAGCATTTTAGACAGGGGATCTTCACCCCTCCACTTT. This gives the protein CASILDRGSSPLHF.

The V and J genes are TRBV28 and TRBJ2-5; the match to TRBD2 covers 7 bases. The J call is doubtful: the DNA matches TRBJ2-7 better. From germline, CDR1 is MDHEN and CDR2 SYDVKM. This CDR3 spans 16 amino acids. CDR3 in amino acids: CASSLFSPRETYEQYF. DNA for the CDR3: TGTGCCAGCAGTTTATTTTCCCCGCGGGAGACGTACGAGCAGTACTTC.

This chain connects TRBV6-1 to TRBJ1-2; 7 nucleotides line up with TRBD1. The CDR3 extends over 16 amino acids. Germline V gene sequence: CDR1 MNHNS, CDR2 SASEGT. J gave up 5 bases and V 3 bases, and 12 bases lay outside the gene matches. CDR3 amino acids: CASSEAETGLPYGYTF. CDR3 DNA sequence: TGTGCCAGCAGTGAGGCCGAGACAGGGCTCCCGTATGGCTACACCTTC.

This clone appeared a single time. This may be a read error: a much more frequent sequence differs by one nucleotide. At the DNA level, this CDR3 is encoded by other sequences in the same sample as well. This chain links TRBV10-3 with TRBJ1-1; the match to TRBD1 covers 9 bases. This CDR3 region has 13 residues. Germline lookup yields CDR1 ENHRY and CDR2 SYGVKD. V lost 10 bases to trimming and J lost 8 bases; unmatched junction nucleotides: 11. The CDR3 here is CATFGTGRTEAFF. The CDR3 nucleotides are TGTGCCACTTTCGGGACAGGGCGAACCGAAGCTTTCTTT.

The chain carries TRBV5-1 and TRBJ2-1; 9 bases fit TRBD2. J gave up 4 bases and V 1 base, and 9 bases lay outside the gene matches. The CDR3 runs to 17 residues. The germline V gene has CDR1 SGHRS and CDR2 YFSETQ. The CDR3 nucleotides read TGCGCCAGCAGCTTGCGGTCTCGGACTAGCGTATACAATGAGCAGTTCTTC. It specifies CASSLRSRTSVYNEQFF. Drawing the rest from reference TRBV5-1 and TRBJ2-1, the complete variable domain is KAGVTQTPRYLIKTRGQQVTLSCSPISGHRSVSWYQQTPGQGLQFLFEYFSETQRNKGNFPGRFSGRQFSNSRSEMNVSTLELGDSALYLCASSLRSRTSVYNEQFFGPGTRLTVL.

This clone was picked up one time. This chain links TRBV9 with TRBJ2-7; D might be TRBD2 (5 bases). V dropped 4 bases and J dropped 1 base, with 15 bases sitting between them. CDR1 SGDLS and CDR2 YYNGEE come from the germline V gene. There are 15 residues in the CDR3. The CDR3 sequence: CASSPGGTSSYEQYF. CDR3 DNA sequence: TGTGCCAGCAGCCCTGGCGGTACTAGTTCCTACGAGCAGTACTTC.

On this clone: The sample holds other DNA sequences that translate to the same CDR3. The chain is built from TRBV9 and TRBJ2-2; D gene ambiguous. This CDR3 is built from 13 residues. Trimming removed 4 bases from V and 0 bases from J, with 4 bases in between. Per germline, CDR1 SGDLS and CDR2 YYNGEE. The CDR3 region is CASSPSNTGELFF. CDR3 DNA: TGTGCCAGCAGCCCGTCGAACACCGGGGAGCTGTTTTTT.